A selection of T cell receptor beta chains follows, all from one sample in a study of blood T cell repertoires in COVID-19. Libraries were prepared by immunoSEQ multiplex PCR; TCRdb keeps only in-frame clonotypes and omits some of them. This repertoire shows some 130,000 clones, over 75% found once; its top ten account for more than 2%. The material sequenced was peripheral blood. Every receptor here comes from a man in his 70s with active COVID-19. The CDR3 runs from the conserved cysteine through the conserved F or W. Fields, in order: D gene, V gene, J gene, clone size, CDR3 DNA, CDR3 protein. A D gene is named only where the DNA matches it firmly. Clone size appears in some rows only: once, few, many, or a class for an expanded clone.

d_gene: .; v_gene: TRBV5-4; j_gene: TRBJ1-1; abundance: .; CDR3nt: TGTGCCAGCAGCGCCGATCAGGGGAGAGTAGCTTTCTTT; CDR3aa: CASSADQGRVAFF
d_gene: .; v_gene: TRBV7-9; j_gene: TRBJ2-7; abundance: .; CDR3nt: TGTGCCAGCAGCCCCGGGACTTCGAGCTCCTACGAGCAGTACTTC; CDR3aa: CASSPGTSSSYEQYF
d_gene: TRBD2; v_gene: TRBV9; j_gene: TRBJ2-3; abundance: .; CDR3nt: TGTGCCAGCAGCGAGCCCCTGACTAGCGGCCACACAGATACGCAGTATTTT; CDR3aa: CASSEPLTSGHTDTQYF
d_gene: .; v_gene: TRBV6-6; j_gene: TRBJ1-6; abundance: .; CDR3nt: TGTGCCAGCAGTTACGTGGACAGAGTTTATAATTCACCCCTCCACTTT; CDR3aa: CASSYVDRVYNSPLHF
d_gene: .; v_gene: TRBV14; j_gene: TRBJ1-4; abundance: .; CDR3nt: TGTGCCAGCAGCCAAGAAAGAAGGCGAGGATATAATGAAAAACTGTTTTTT; CDR3aa: CASSQERRRGYNEKLFF
d_gene: TRBD2; v_gene: TRBV7-9; j_gene: TRBJ2-1; abundance: .; CDR3nt: TGTGCCAGCAGCTCGAGCGGGACTCCTCCCAATGAGCAGTTCTTC; CDR3aa: CASSSSGTPPNEQFF
d_gene: TRBD1; v_gene: TRBV28; j_gene: TRBJ2-1; abundance: .; CDR3nt: TGTGCCAGCAGCTCTTCGACAGGGGTCTTGAATGAGCAGTTCTTC; CDR3aa: CASSSSTGVLNEQFF
d_gene: TRBD1; v_gene: TRBV5-1; j_gene: TRBJ1-1; abundance: .; CDR3nt: TGCGCCAGCAGCCAACTACCGACAGGGACAGGCACTGAAGCTTTCTTT; CDR3aa: CASSQLPTGTGTEAFF
d_gene: .; v_gene: TRBV6-5; j_gene: TRBJ2-1; abundance: .; CDR3nt: TGTGCCAGCAGTTACTCGAGGCTAGGCAAATACAATGAGCAGTTCTTC; CDR3aa: CASSYSRLGKYNEQFF
d_gene: .; v_gene: TRBV18; j_gene: TRBJ2-1; abundance: .; CDR3nt: TGTGCCAGCTCACCACCGGGCGAGCAGTTCTTC; CDR3aa: CASSPPGEQFF
d_gene: .; v_gene: TRBV28; j_gene: TRBJ1-5; abundance: .; CDR3nt: TGTGCCAGCAGTTTGGCGGGGGGGAGCAATCAGCCCCAGCATTTT; CDR3aa: CASSLAGGSNQPQHF
d_gene: .; v_gene: TRBV21-1; j_gene: TRBJ2-3; abundance: .; CDR3nt: TGTGCCAGCAGGCGTTTAGCGGGAGATGATGGAGATACGCAGTATTTT; CDR3aa: CASRRLAGDDGDTQYF
d_gene: .; v_gene: TRBV5-6; j_gene: TRBJ1-1; abundance: .; CDR3nt: TGTGCCAGCACCCGGAGGGGCATTGAAGCTTTCTTT; CDR3aa: CASTRRGIEAFF
d_gene: .; v_gene: TRBV6-5; j_gene: TRBJ2-5; abundance: .; CDR3nt: TGTGCCAGCACACGGTGGTTTGGGAGACAAGAGACCCAGTACTTC; CDR3aa: CASTRWFGRQETQYF
d_gene: .; v_gene: TRBV30; j_gene: TRBJ2-1; abundance: .; CDR3nt: TGTGCCTGGCGAGAGGCTGCCGGGAATGAGCAGTTCTTC; CDR3aa: CAWREAAGNEQFF
d_gene: .; v_gene: TRBV5-1; j_gene: TRBJ1-2; abundance: .; CDR3nt: TGCGCCAGCAGCCGCCAGGAAAACAGAGATGGCTACACCTTC; CDR3aa: CASSRQENRDGYTF
d_gene: .; v_gene: TRBV11-1; j_gene: TRBJ2-3; abundance: .; CDR3nt: TGTGCCAGCAGTGTCGACAACACAGATACGCAGTATTTT; CDR3aa: CASSVDNTDTQYF
d_gene: TRBD2; v_gene: TRBV27; j_gene: TRBJ2-1; abundance: .; CDR3nt: TGTGCCAGCGCGACGGGACTAGCGGGAGTAATAAATGAGCAGTTCTTC; CDR3aa: CASATGLAGVINEQFF
d_gene: TRBD2; v_gene: TRBV7-9; j_gene: TRBJ2-3; abundance: .; CDR3nt: TGTGCCAGCAGCTTAGGACTAGCGGGCACAGATACGCAGTATTTT; CDR3aa: CASSLGLAGTDTQYF
d_gene: TRBD2; v_gene: TRBV29-1; j_gene: TRBJ2-1; abundance: .; CDR3nt: TGCAGCGCCGAACTAGCGGGCCGTTACAATGAGCAGTTCTTC; CDR3aa: CSAELAGRYNEQFF
d_gene: TRBD1; v_gene: TRBV18; j_gene: TRBJ1-1; abundance: once; CDR3nt: TGTGCCAGCTCCGTAGTCGGGGACAGGGACACTGAAGCTTTCTTT; CDR3aa: CASSVVGDRDTEAFF
d_gene: TRBD1; v_gene: TRBV11-3; j_gene: TRBJ2-1; abundance: .; CDR3nt: TGTGCCAGCAGTCTCCGGGACAGCTACAATGAGCAGTTCTTC; CDR3aa: CASSLRDSYNEQFF
d_gene: .; v_gene: TRBV29-1; j_gene: TRBJ1-3; abundance: .; CDR3nt: TGCAGCGTTGAAGTAGGGCAGGGTGGAAACACCATATATTTT; CDR3aa: CSVEVGQGGNTIYF
d_gene: TRBD2; v_gene: TRBV11-3; j_gene: TRBJ2-1; abundance: .; CDR3nt: TGTGCCAGCAGCTTTAATCCCCCGGGACTAGCGGGAGGTGATGAGCAGTTCTTC; CDR3aa: CASSFNPPGLAGGDEQFF
d_gene: TRBD1; v_gene: TRBV30; j_gene: TRBJ1-2; abundance: .; CDR3nt: TGTGCCTGGAGTTACAGGCCCTCAGGGGGACCTAACTATGGCTACACCTTC; CDR3aa: CAWSYRPSGGPNYGYTF
d_gene: .; v_gene: TRBV4-1; j_gene: TRBJ2-7; abundance: .; CDR3nt: TGCGCCAGCAGCCAGGAGATCAGCGCCTACGAGCAGTACTTC; CDR3aa: CASSQEISAYEQYF
d_gene: TRBD2; v_gene: TRBV19; j_gene: TRBJ2-7; abundance: .; CDR3nt: TGTGCCAGTAGTAGAACTAGCGGGAGTTACGAGCAGTACTTC; CDR3aa: CASSRTSGSYEQYF
d_gene: .; v_gene: TRBV5-1; j_gene: TRBJ1-3; abundance: .; CDR3nt: TGCGCCAGTCGACAGGTAAAGATCTCTGGAAACACCATATATTTT; CDR3aa: CASRQVKISGNTIYF
d_gene: .; v_gene: TRBV19; j_gene: TRBJ2-1; abundance: .; CDR3nt: TGTGCCAGTAGTATAGAGCAGGGGTATGAGCAGTTCTTC; CDR3aa: CASSIEQGYEQFF
d_gene: .; v_gene: TRBV29-1; j_gene: TRBJ2-3; abundance: .; CDR3nt: TGCAGCGTTGCAGGGTCCGCTGGCACAGATACGCAGTATTTT; CDR3aa: CSVAGSAGTDTQYF
d_gene: TRBD1; v_gene: TRBV18; j_gene: TRBJ2-7; abundance: .; CDR3nt: TGTGCCAGCTCAGAAGACAGGGAACACGAGCAGTACTTC; CDR3aa: CASSEDREHEQYF
d_gene: TRBD2; v_gene: TRBV28; j_gene: TRBJ2-1; abundance: .; CDR3nt: TGTGCCAGCAGGGCTAGCGGGACTCCTACCTACGGGCAGTTCTTC; CDR3aa: CASRASGTPTYGQFF
d_gene: TRBD1; v_gene: TRBV7-2; j_gene: TRBJ2-7; abundance: .; CDR3nt: TGTGCCAGCAGCCAAGCGGCGGACAGGGGGCTTTCCTACGAGCAGTACTTC; CDR3aa: CASSQAADRGLSYEQYF
d_gene: .; v_gene: TRBV14; j_gene: TRBJ2-3; abundance: .; CDR3nt: TGTGCCAGCAGCCACTATTTCACAGATACGCAGTATTTT; CDR3aa: CASSHYFTDTQYF
d_gene: TRBD1; v_gene: TRBV29-1; j_gene: TRBJ2-1; abundance: .; CDR3nt: TGCAGCGTTGTCAAAGGTGGGACAGGGGGAATAGAGCAGTTCTTC; CDR3aa: CSVVKGGTGGIEQFF